This T cell receptor (beta chain) comes out of a study of T-cell memory formation after mild COVID-19. The overall study: TCR clusters were mostly donor specific.

TCRdb ran MiXCR on the 5' RACE reads and lists one entry per CDR3 protein. This repertoire shows hundreds of thousands of distinct CDR3 sequences, roughly 25% found once; its top ten account for under 15%. Regarding this clonotype: Its antigen is undetermined.

General observations from the study: Day 15 to 85 contractors were CD4/CD8 balanced; later expanders leaned CD4+.

The CDR3 length is 14 residues. V dropped 6 bases and J dropped 2 bases, with 10 bases sitting between them. Sequencing used PBMCs or a T cell subset sorted from them (not recorded which). The rearrangement uses TRBV12-3 or TRBV12-4 and TRBJ2-2; no firm D call. The source of this sequence is an adult woman who had mild COVID-19 (a few samples of this study predate the infection). Cell type and time point are not known. The CDR3 nucleotides read TGTGCCAGCAGACTATTCCAAAACACCGGGGAGCTGTTTTTT. It encodes CASRLFQNTGELFF.